Following are 9 T cell receptor beta chains from one sample sequenced in a study of cytomegalovirus exposure and HLA in healthy donors. PCR amplification relied on 60 Vbeta primers (plus 13 Jbeta primers). Method: immunoSEQ multiplex PCR; TCRdb's copy keeps in-frame clones and lacks some. The profile shows roughly 140,000 clones, 63% of them singletons. The sequenced sample was PBMCs. The receptor source for this set is a woman in her sixties in good health and CMV-seropositive.

The V and J genes are TRBV6-1 and TRBJ2-7; TRBD1 matches 9 bases. This CDR3 contains 16 residues. The V and J ends lost 1 base and 4 bases, in that order; junction bases with no gene match: 8. CDR1 is MNHNS and CDR2 is SASEGT in the germline V gene. This CDR3 is CASSEGPTGGLYEQYF. CDR3 nucleotides: TGTGCCAGCAGTGAAGGCCCGACAGGGGGACTTTACGAGCAGTACTTC.

CDR3 residues: CASSGLSDTQYF. The CDR3 bases are TGTGCCAGCAGCGGACTTTCAGATACGCAGTATTTT. This chain connects TRBV9 to TRBJ2-3, with D unclear. Germline lookup yields CDR1 SGDLS and CDR2 YYNGEE. Trimming pared 3 bases from V and 4 bases from J, leaving 6 bases between. The CDR3 loop spans 12 amino acids.

This clone occurred once. CDR3 sequence (DNA): TGTGCCAGCAGCTTAACCGGGACTAGCCGATCCTACGAGCAGTACTTC. The encoded protein is CASSLTGTSRSYEQYF. The V and J genes are TRBV7-3 and TRBJ2-7, with 9 positions matching TRBD2. V dropped 0 bases and J dropped 1; count of bases not matched to a gene: 4. Germline V CDR1 and CDR2: SGHTA, FQGTGA. The CDR3 has 16 amino acids.

The V call is TRBV11-2, the J call TRBJ2-1; D ambiguous. The germline gives CDR1 SGHAT, CDR2 FQNNGV. V gave up 2 bases and J gave up 0 bases, with 5 bases separating them. CDR3 length: 14 amino acids. The CDR3 spells CASSLTRSYNEQFF. CDR3 nucleotides: TGTGCCAGCAGCTTAACGCGCTCCTACAATGAGCAGTTCTTC.

The chain carries TRBV28 and TRBJ1-5; D is ambiguous. Looked up from germline, CDR1 is MDHEN and CDR2 is SYDVKM. This CDR3 has 15 residues. V was pared by 6 bases and J by 0 bases, with 12 bases between. CDR3 coding DNA: TGTGCCAGCAGGCCACAGAGTCATAGCAATCAGCCCCAGCATTTT. This sequence encodes CASRPQSHSNQPQHF.

This clone was seen only once. DNA for the CDR3: TGTGCCAGCAGCCAAGCTGCTAGACAGGGCAATCAGCCCCAGCATTTT. This gives the protein CASSQAARQGNQPQHF. This chain uses TRBV7-4 with TRBJ1-5, with D perhaps matching TRBD1 (6 bases). CDR3 size: 16 residues. Trimming took 5 bases from V and 2 from J, leaving 16 bases between them. In germline, CDR1 is SGHVT, CDR2 SQSDAQ.

This clone was detected a few times. The chain recombines TRBV19 with TRBJ2-3; 15 bases map to TRBD2. Germline V gives CDR1 LNHDA, CDR2 SQIVND (reference sequence). This CDR3 has 17 residues. The ends lost 5 bases at V and 6 bases at J; junction bases unmatched: 9. CDR3 sequence (DNA): TGTGCCAGTAGTCCCGGGACTAGCGGGAGGCGTTGGGATACGCAGTATTTT. It codes for CASSPGTSGRRWDTQYF.

V is TRBV9 and J is TRBJ2-2, with 7 bases lining up with TRBD1. V was pared by 7 bases and J by 1 base, with 4 bases of the junction left unmatched. Germline V gene sequence: CDR1 SGDLS, CDR2 YYNGEE. CDR3 size: 14 residues. DNA of the CDR3: TGTGCCAGCCAAGACAGGGAGAACACCGGGGAGCTGTTTTTT. As protein: CASQDRENTGELFF. The variable domain in full, with the rest retrieved from reference TRBV9 and TRBJ2-2, is DSGVTQTPKHLITATGQRVTLRCSPRSGDLSVYWYQQSLDQGLQFLIQYYNGEERAKGNILERFSAQQFPDLHSELNLSSLELGDSALYFCASQDRENTGELFFGEGSRLTVL.

This CDR3 is CASSGTGDGDTQYF. The CDR3 DNA sequence: TGTGCCAGCAGCGGAACAGGGGATGGAGATACGCAGTATTTT. This chain links TRBV7-9 with TRBJ2-3, with 7 bases identical to TRBD1. Germline V CDR1 and CDR2: SEHNR, FQNEAQ (reference sequence). This CDR3 comprises 14 residues. The trim removed 5 bases at V and 5 bases at J, leaving 7 bases unmatched. The full variable domain, rest sourced from reference TRBV7-9 and TRBJ2-3, is DTGVSQNPRHKITKRGQNVTFRCDPISEHNRLYWYRQTLGQGPEFLTYFQNEAQLEKSRLLSDRFSAERPKGSFSTLEIQRTEQGDSAMYLCASSGTGDGDTQYFGPGTRLTVL.